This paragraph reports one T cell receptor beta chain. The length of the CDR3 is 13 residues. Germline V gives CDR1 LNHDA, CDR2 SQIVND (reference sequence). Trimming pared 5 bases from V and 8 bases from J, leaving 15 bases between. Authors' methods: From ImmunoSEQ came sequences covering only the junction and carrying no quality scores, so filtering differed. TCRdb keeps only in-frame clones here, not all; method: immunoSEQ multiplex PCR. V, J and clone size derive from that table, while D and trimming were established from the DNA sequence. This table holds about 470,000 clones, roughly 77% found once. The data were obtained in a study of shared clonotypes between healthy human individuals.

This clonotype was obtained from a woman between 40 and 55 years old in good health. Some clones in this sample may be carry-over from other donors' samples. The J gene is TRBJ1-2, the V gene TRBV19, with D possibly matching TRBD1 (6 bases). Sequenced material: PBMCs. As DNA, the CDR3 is TGTGCCAGTAGTCTCCACAGGGTTGCCGGCTACACCTTC. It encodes CASSLHRVAGYTF.